Sequencing of this T cell receptor (beta chain) was carried out in a study of cytomegalovirus exposure and HLA in healthy donors. On the study more broadly: Sequencing of about 179 million T cells in an earlier analysis found around 110 million unique TCR beta sequences.

Regarding the study as a whole: Researchers had no immune exposure information except CMV serostatus available.

Remarks on this clone: What it binds is not known.

The PCR employed 60 Vbeta primers together with 13 Jbeta primers. Assay used: immunoSEQ multiplex PCR; TCRdb lists only in-frame clones, some missing. The table has 160,000 or so clones, 75% to 90% seen once. The germline CDR1 and CDR2 sequences are MGHRA and YSYEKL. Trimming at V came to 3 bases and at J to 2 bases, leaving 5 bases not matched to a gene. The CDR3 sequence is 16 residues long. The chain joins TRBV4-1 to TRBJ2-1, with 9 nucleotides matching TRBD1. The TCR sequence derives from a middle-aged man in good health and CMV-seropositive. Sequencing used PBMCs. The CDR3 nucleotides read TGCGCCAGCAGCCAGCCGGGACAGGGAGCCTACAATGAGCAGTTCTTC. The encoded protein is CASSQPGQGAYNEQFF.